This is a list of T cell receptor beta chains from one sample in a study of T cell repertoires in cytomegalovirus infection. Their antigens are not known. TCRdb independently ran MiXCR on the reads; one entry per CDR3 protein. The sample shows more than 110,000 distinct CDR3 sequences, around 30% of them seen only once. The source material was CD8+ T cells from cultured PBMCs, sampled from culture after CMV antigen stimulation. The origin of the receptors is a human donor in good health (CMV status not recorded). Some clones in this sample may be carry-over from other donors' samples. Each CDR3 is given with its conserved first and last residue. The D gene is left open where the match is weak. Size is stated for part of the rows, as once, few or many counts, or as a class when the clone is expanded.

J,length,V,D,size,CDR3,DNA
TRBJ2-7,13,TRBV7-9,-,-,CASSRPEAYEQYF,TGTGCCAGCAGCCGGCCGGAGGCCTACGAGCAGTACTTC
TRBJ1-2,15,TRBV14,-,-,CASSQEPGGDYGYTF,TGTGCCAGCAGCCAGGAGCCCGGGGGAGACTATGGCTACACCTTC
TRBJ2-1,13,TRBV27,-,-,CASRGVSENEQFF,TGTGCCAGCAGGGGAGTCTCTGAAAATGAGCAGTTCTTC
TRBJ1-3,15,TRBV20-1,-,few,CSARDVGKSGNTIYF,TGCAGTGCTAGAGATGTAGGGAAGTCTGGAAACACCATATATTTT
TRBJ2-5,15,TRBV7-9,TRBD2,many,CASSRTSGDQETQYF,TGTGCCAGCAGCCGGACTAGCGGGGATCAAGAGACCCAGTACTTC
TRBJ2-1,13,TRBV19,TRBD2,few,CASSGGVVNEQFF,TGTGCCAGTAGTGGGGGGGTGGTCAATGAGCAGTTCTTC
TRBJ2-3,14,TRBV10-3,TRBD2,-,CAISDKRDPDTQYF,TGTGCCATCAGTGATAAGCGGGACCCAGATACGCAGTATTTT
TRBJ2-7,16,TRBV28,-,-,CASSAAAGTDAYEQYF,TGTGCCAGCAGTGCCGCTGCCGGGACCGACGCCTACGAGCAGTACTTC
TRBJ2-1,13,TRBV7-9,-,few,CATPESSYNEQFF,TGTGCCACCCCGGAGTCCTCCTACAATGAGCAGTTCTTC
TRBJ1-4,14,TRBV20-1,-,few,CSARDPAGNEKLFF,TGCAGTGCTAGAGATCCGGCAGGGAATGAAAAACTGTTTTTT
TRBJ2-1,15,TRBV19,TRBD2,-,CASSIMTSGYNEQFF,TGTGCCAGTAGTATTATGACTAGCGGTTACAATGAGCAGTTCTTC
TRBJ2-1,15,TRBV27,TRBD2,-,CASSPRGSGGYEQFF,TGTGCCAGCAGTCCCCGCGGTAGCGGGGGATATGAGCAGTTCTTC
TRBJ2-7,15,TRBV9,TRBD1,-,CASSARDSLTYEQYF,TGTGCCAGCAGCGCCCGGGACAGTCTTACCTACGAGCAGTACTTC
TRBJ1-1,13,TRBV2,-,-,CASSERWNTEAFF,TGTGCCAGCAGTGAAAGGTGGAACACTGAAGCTTTCTTT
TRBJ2-1,12,TRBV6-5,-,few,CASSYSSGPKFF,TGTGCCAGCAGTTACTCGAGCGGGCCGAAGTTCTTC
TRBJ1-1,16,TRBV6-5,TRBD1,few,CASSYINRGKNTEAFF,TGTGCCAGCAGTTACATTAACAGGGGTAAGAACACTGAAGCTTTCTTT
TRBJ2-7,16,TRBV5-6,TRBD2,few,CASSPLSGGGPYEQYF,TGTGCCAGCAGTCCACTCAGCGGGGGAGGCCCCTACGAGCAGTACTTC
TRBJ2-5,16,TRBV7-2,-,many,CASSLRTGISRETQYF,TGTGCCAGCAGCCTGAGAACAGGGATTTCGAGGGAGACCCAGTACTTC
TRBJ2-7,15,TRBV27,TRBD1,-,CASSFLGTAPFEQYF,TGTGCCAGCAGTTTCCTAGGGACAGCCCCATTCGAGCAGTACTTC
TRBJ2-7,13,TRBV4-1,-,few,CASSQAPSYEQYF,TGCGCCAGCAGCCAAGCACCTAGCTACGAGCAGTACTTC
TRBJ2-7,13,TRBV7-9,-,-,CASALGGFGEQYF,TGTGCCAGCGCCCTGGGGGGTTTTGGTGAGCAGTACTTC
TRBJ2-2,14,TRBV7-6,TRBD1,-,CASSWGQGNGELFF,TGTGCCAGCAGCTGGGGACAGGGCAACGGGGAGCTGTTTTTT
TRBJ1-2,12,TRBV12-3/TRBV12-4,-,many,CASSFGGGGYTF,TGTGCCAGCAGTTTTGGGGGTGGAGGCTACACCTTC
TRBJ2-7,14,TRBV7-3,-,-,CASSDRRDAYEQYF,TGTGCCAGCAGCGACCGGAGGGACGCCTACGAGCAGTACTTC
TRBJ2-3,14,TRBV7-9,-,few,CASPLGGVVDTQYF,TGTGCCAGCCCCTTGGGCGGGGTCGTAGATACGCAGTATTTT
TRBJ1-3,15,TRBV7-9,TRBD1,-,CASGGQGRSGNTIYF,TGTGCCAGCGGGGGACAGGGGAGATCTGGAAACACCATATATTTT
TRBJ2-5,14,TRBV12-3/TRBV12-4,-,-,CASSLGGIGETQYF,TGTGCCAGCAGTTTAGGGGGGATAGGAGAGACCCAGTACTTC
TRBJ1-4,17,TRBV7-2,TRBD1,many,CASSKGNRGLTNEKLFF,TGTGCCAGCTCGAAGGGGAACAGGGGGCTTACTAATGAAAAACTGTTTTTT
TRBJ2-3,13,TRBV6-5,TRBD2,-,CASGSGGTDTQYF,TGTGCCAGCGGGAGCGGGGGTACAGATACGCAGTATTTT
TRBJ2-1,16,TRBV5-4,TRBD1,-,CASSSPGQGLYNEQFF,TGTGCCAGCAGCTCCCCGGGACAGGGTTTGTACAATGAGCAGTTCTTC
TRBJ2-3,16,TRBV27,TRBD2,few,CASSTLAGASTDTQYF,TGTGCCAGCAGTACATTAGCGGGGGCCTCCACAGATACGCAGTATTTT
TRBJ1-2,16,TRBV15,-,few,CATSRDRGEWDYGYTF,TGTGCCACCAGCAGAGATAGGGGGGAGTGGGACTATGGCTACACCTTC
TRBJ2-6,15,TRBV7-9,-,-,CASSLTRSGANVLTF,TGTGCCAGCAGCTTAACCCGCTCTGGGGCCAACGTCCTGACTTTC
TRBJ2-1,14,TRBV11-2,-,few,CASSLSGVWNEQFF,TGTGCCAGCAGCCTTTCCGGGGTCTGGAATGAGCAGTTCTTC
TRBJ1-4,14,TRBV4-1,-,-,CASSQEWGNEKLFF,TGCGCCAGCAGCCAAGAGTGGGGGAATGAAAAACTGTTTTTT
TRBJ2-1,15,TRBV6-1,TRBD1,-,CASRDWGTGDNEQFF,TGTGCCAGCAGAGACTGGGGGACAGGGGACAATGAGCAGTTCTTC
TRBJ2-2,13,TRBV5-4,-,few,CASSFSGAGELFF,TGTGCCAGCAGCTTCTCGGGAGCCGGGGAGCTGTTTTTT
TRBJ1-1,14,TRBV27,-,-,CASSLSGGYTEAFF,TGTGCCAGCAGTTTATCGGGGGGTTACACTGAAGCTTTCTTT
TRBJ2-5,15,TRBV4-1,-,few,CASSQRFQGSETQYF,TGCGCCAGCAGCCAACGATTTCAGGGATCAGAGACCCAGTACTTC
TRBJ2-7,16,TRBV12-3/TRBV12-4,-,-,CASSSGTKGPFYEQYF,TGTGCCAGCAGCTCCGGAACCAAAGGACCGTTCTACGAGCAGTACTTC
TRBJ1-2,13,TRBV2,-,-,CASRAGTNYGYTF,TGTGCCAGCAGAGCCGGGACCAACTATGGCTACACCTTC
TRBJ1-5,14,TRBV7-8,-,few,CASNEGFGNQPQHF,TGTGCCAGCAATGAGGGATTCGGCAATCAGCCCCAGCATTTT
TRBJ2-1,18,TRBV4-1,TRBD1,-,CASSLLWAGGSSYNEQFF,TGCGCCAGCAGCCTCCTTTGGGCAGGGGGCAGCTCCTACAATGAGCAGTTCTTC
TRBJ1-5,16,TRBV4-1,TRBD1,few,CASSHDRVGENQPQHF,TGCGCCAGCAGCCACGACAGGGTCGGCGAAAATCAGCCCCAGCATTTT
TRBJ1-2,13,TRBV2,-,-,CASAGQENYGYTF,TGTGCCAGCGCAGGTCAGGAGAACTATGGCTACACCTTC
TRBJ1-5,16,TRBV20-1,-,-,CSARGSGQGSNQPQHF,TGCAGTGCTAGGGGGAGTGGGCAGGGCAGCAATCAGCCCCAGCATTTT
TRBJ2-7,15,TRBV5-1,-,-,CASSLEVGQSYEQYF,TGCGCCAGCAGCTTGGAAGTAGGGCAGTCCTACGAGCAGTACTTC
TRBJ2-7,12,TRBV2,-,-,CASRELTYEQYF,TGTGCCAGCCGGGAACTTACCTACGAGCAGTACTTC
TRBJ1-5,16,TRBV11-3,-,-,CASSLGRRYSNQPQHF,TGTGCCAGCAGCTTAGGCCGACGCTATAGCAATCAGCCCCAGCATTTT
TRBJ2-1,15,TRBV28,-,many,CASSLGSVLYNEQFF,TGTGCCAGCAGTTTAGGGTCGGTACTATACAATGAGCAGTTCTTC
TRBJ2-7,11,TRBV7-9,-,-,CASSSLAEQYF,TGTGCCAGCAGCTCCCTGGCGGAGCAGTACTTC
TRBJ2-3,14,TRBV7-2,TRBD1,many,CASSSGQGFDTQYF,TGTGCCAGCAGCTCGGGACAGGGTTTCGATACGCAGTATTTT
TRBJ2-5,14,TRBV11-2,TRBD2,-,CASSPTSVQETQYF,TGTGCCAGCAGCCCCACTAGCGTTCAAGAGACCCAGTACTTC
TRBJ1-4,14,TRBV19,-,-,CASQGQYANEKLFF,TGTGCCAGTCAAGGACAGTACGCTAATGAAAAACTGTTTTTT
TRBJ2-2,14,TRBV7-9,TRBD2,-,CASSSGLAGGELFF,TGTGCCAGCAGCTCGGGACTAGCTGGCGGGGAGCTGTTTTTT
TRBJ1-1,18,TRBV5-4,-,-,CASRIMSRSGGMNTEAFF,TGTGCCAGCAGAATAATGAGCCGATCGGGGGGTATGAACACTGAAGCTTTCTTT
TRBJ1-4,17,TRBV18,-,few,CASSPRGLVLERKKLFF,TGTGCCAGCTCACCACGAGGTTTGGTCCTCGAAAGGAAAAAACTGTTTTTT
TRBJ2-3,15,TRBV12-3/TRBV12-4,-,many,CASSFGAMGTDTQYF,TGTGCCAGCAGTTTCGGGGCCATGGGCACAGATACGCAGTATTTT
TRBJ1-1,13,TRBV12-3/TRBV12-4,-,many,CASTLGPKVEAFF,TGTGCCAGCACCTTGGGACCGAAGGTTGAAGCTTTCTTT